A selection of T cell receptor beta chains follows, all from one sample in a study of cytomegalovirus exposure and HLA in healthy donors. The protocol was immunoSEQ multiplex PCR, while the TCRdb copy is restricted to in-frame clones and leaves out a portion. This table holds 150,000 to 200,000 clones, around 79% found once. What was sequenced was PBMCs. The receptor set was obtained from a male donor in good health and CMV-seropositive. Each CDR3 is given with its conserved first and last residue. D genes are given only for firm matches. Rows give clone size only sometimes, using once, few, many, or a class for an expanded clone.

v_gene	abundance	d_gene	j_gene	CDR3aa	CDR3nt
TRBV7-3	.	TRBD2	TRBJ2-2	CASSLRGGNTGELFF	TGTGCCAGCAGCTTACGCGGGGGGAACACCGGGGAGCTGTTTTTT
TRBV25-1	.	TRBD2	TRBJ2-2	CASSLTSGGPGTGELFF	TGTGCCAGCAGTCTGACTAGCGGGGGGCCGGGTACCGGGGAGCTGTTTTTT
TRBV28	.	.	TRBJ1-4	CASSLRTVATNEKLFF	TGTGCCAGCAGTTTGCGGACAGTTGCAACTAATGAAAAACTGTTTTTT
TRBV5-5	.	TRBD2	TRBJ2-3	CASILAGGDTQYF	TGTGCCAGCATCCTAGCGGGAGGAGATACGCAGTATTTT
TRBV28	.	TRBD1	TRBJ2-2	CASSYLGTGREVNTGELFF	TGTGCCAGCAGTTATCTCGGGACAGGGAGAGAGGTGAACACCGGGGAGCTGTTTTTT
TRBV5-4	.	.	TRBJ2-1	CASSWGGPRGGSYNEQFF	TGTGCCAGCAGCTGGGGGGGCCCGCGGGGAGGCTCCTACAATGAGCAGTTCTTC
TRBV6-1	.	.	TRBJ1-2	CASSDPTGAGYTF	TGTGCCAGCAGTGATCCCACAGGCGCTGGCTACACCTTC
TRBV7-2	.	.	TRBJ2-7	CASLSGHSSYEQYF	TGTGCCAGCTTATCGGGACATTCCTCCTACGAGCAGTACTTC
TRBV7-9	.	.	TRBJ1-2	CASSLLGASNYGYTF	TGTGCCAGCAGCTTACTTGGGGCTTCTAACTATGGCTACACCTTC
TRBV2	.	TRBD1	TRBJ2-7	CASSSGDRGPYEQYF	TGTGCCAGCAGTTCGGGGGACAGGGGTCCCTACGAGCAGTACTTC
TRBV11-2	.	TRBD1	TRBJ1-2	CASSLGQGVYGYTF	TGTGCCAGCAGCTTAGGACAGGGAGTCTATGGCTACACCTTC
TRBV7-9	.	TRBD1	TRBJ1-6	CASSQGTGGESPLHF	TGTGCCAGCAGCCAGGGGACAGGAGGAGAATCACCCCTCCACTTT
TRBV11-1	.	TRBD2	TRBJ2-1	CASSLRTSGYNEQFF	TGTGCCAGCAGCTTAAGGACTAGCGGGTACAATGAGCAGTTCTTC
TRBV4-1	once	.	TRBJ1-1	CATGQNTEAFF	TGCGCCACTGGACAGAACACTGAAGCTTTCTTT
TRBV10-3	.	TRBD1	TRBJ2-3	CATGQGADTQYF	TGTGCCACCGGACAGGGTGCAGATACGCAGTATTTT
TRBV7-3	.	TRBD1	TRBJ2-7	CASSLYRGHEQYF	TGTGCCAGCAGCTTATACAGGGGGCACGAGCAGTACTTC
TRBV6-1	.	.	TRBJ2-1	CASSASGELKQFF	TGTGCCAGCAGCGCCTCAGGGGAGTTGAAGCAGTTCTTC
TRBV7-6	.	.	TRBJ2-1	CASSLGSKTGQFF	TGTGCCAGCAGCTTAGGATCCAAAACAGGGCAGTTCTTC
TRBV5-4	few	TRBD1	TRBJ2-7	CASSPNSGQGATYSYEQYF	TGTGCCAGCAGCCCGAACTCGGGACAGGGGGCAACCTACTCCTACGAGCAGTACTTC
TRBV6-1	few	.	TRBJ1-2	CASRGGQIYGYTF	TGTGCCAGCAGGGGCGGACAGATCTATGGCTACACCTTC
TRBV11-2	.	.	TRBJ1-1	CASSRITGTEAFF	TGTGCCAGCAGCAGAATAACAGGGACTGAAGCTTTCTTT
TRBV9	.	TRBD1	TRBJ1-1	CASSMTGSAEAFF	TGTGCCAGCAGCATGACAGGGAGCGCTGAAGCTTTCTTT
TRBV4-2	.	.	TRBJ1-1	CASSQDDRLNTEAFF	TGTGCCAGCAGCCAAGATGACAGATTGAACACTGAAGCTTTCTTT
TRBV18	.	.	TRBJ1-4	CASSRGLANEKLFF	TGTGCCAGCTCTAGGGGACTGGCTAATGAAAAACTGTTTTTT
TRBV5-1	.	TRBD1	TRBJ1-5	CASSYGTGGGQPQHF	TGCGCCAGCAGTTACGGGACAGGGGGCGGTCAGCCCCAGCATTTT
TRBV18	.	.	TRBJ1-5	CASSPLQGGDQPQHF	TGTGCCAGCTCACCCCTACAGGGAGGGGATCAGCCCCAGCATTTT
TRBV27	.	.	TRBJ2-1	CASSPPGSPGSQFF	TGTGCCAGCAGTCCACCAGGGTCCCCCGGGAGCCAGTTCTTC
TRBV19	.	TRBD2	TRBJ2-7	CASSIGGRAFEQYF	TGTGCCAGTAGTATAGGCGGGAGGGCCTTCGAGCAGTACTTC
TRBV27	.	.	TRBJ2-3	CASSLTPGLVDTQYF	TGTGCCAGCAGTTTAACTCCAGGGCTGGTAGATACGCAGTATTTT
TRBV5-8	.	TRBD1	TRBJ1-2	CASSSGDRAFSGYTF	TGTGCCAGCAGCTCCGGGGACAGGGCATTCAGCGGCTACACCTTC
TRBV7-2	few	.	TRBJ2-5	CASSLGLVQTQYF	TGTGCCAGCAGCTTGGGCCTGGTGCAGACCCAGTACTTC
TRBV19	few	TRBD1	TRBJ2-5	CASSPTWDRGRETQYF	TGTGCCAGTAGCCCTACCTGGGACAGGGGGCGAGAGACCCAGTACTTC
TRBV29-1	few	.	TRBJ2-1	CSVATISYNEQFF	TGCAGCGTTGCGACTATTTCGTACAATGAGCAGTTCTTC
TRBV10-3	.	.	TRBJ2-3	CAISDGDTDTQYF	TGTGCCATCAGTGACGGGGATACAGATACGCAGTATTTT
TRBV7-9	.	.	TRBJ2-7	CASTRDVGARSYEQYF	TGTGCCAGCACTAGAGATGTAGGGGCCCGCTCCTACGAGCAGTACTTC
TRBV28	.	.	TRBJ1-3	CASSPTGIGNTIYF	TGTGCCAGCAGTCCCACAGGAATTGGAAACACCATATATTTT
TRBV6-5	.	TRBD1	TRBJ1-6	CASSQTGGNSPLHF	TGTGCCAGCAGCCAGACAGGGGGGAATTCACCCCTCCACTTT
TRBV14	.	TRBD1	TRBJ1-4	CASSQEQGVEKLFF	TGTGCCAGCAGCCAAGAACAGGGGGTGGAAAAACTGTTTTTT
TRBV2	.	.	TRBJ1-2	CASSGTAYGYTF	TGTGCCAGCAGTGGGACTGCCTATGGCTACACCTTC
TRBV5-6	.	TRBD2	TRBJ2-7	CASSILAVSYEQYF	TGTGCCAGCAGCATTCTAGCGGTGTCCTACGAGCAGTACTTC